This entry concerns a single TCR beta chain. Its antigen remains unidentified. From a lookup of the germline V gene, CDR1 and CDR2 are KGHSH and LQKENI. The CDR3, cysteine through phenylalanine, is 17 amino acids long. This entry keeps only the CDR3 DNA: 51 bases, framed from base 1. Compared with germline, V lacks 4 bases and J lacks 4 bases; bases without a gene match: 11. The source of the sample is a study of cytomegalovirus exposure and HLA in healthy donors (dated by TCRdb to between 2016 and 2019). Background for the entire study: According to an earlier analysis of a few hundred of the donors, about 180 million T cells yielded roughly 110 million unique TCR beta sequences and 250 to 350 Gb of sequence data. Genome-wide SNP genotypes for about 55% of the roughly 670 donors were used in a later genetic analysis, which treated that subset as a discovery cohort. Donor age, sex, ethnicity and CMV serostatus were compiled alongside the repertoire data. Rather than using new phenotypic data, the later analysis identified candidate immune exposures from TCR beta sequences and from how often those sequences occurred across donors. The T cell repertoires of under 700 subjects were profiled by immunosequencing and related to cytomegalovirus serostatus. The aim of the study was to test whether cataloging public T cell receptors could identify signatures of past pathogen exposure. Class I and class II HLA loci were covered by the typing at four-digit resolution. An early release covering roughly 600 HLA-typed donors comprised about 310 gigabases of sequencing data and 85 million to 100 million unique TCR sequences. Typing coverage varied by locus: about 620-630 donors for A, B, C, DRB1 and DQB1; more than 500 for DQA1; over 600 for DPA1; roughly 450 for DPB1. To decide whether each TCR beta V gene segment behaved as functional or pseudogenic, an earlier analysis of several hundred of the donors relied on high-throughput TCR beta sequencing. Four to six DR-DQ haplotypes were handled as single units for association and clustering, since linkage in the cohort was strong. In addition to the first cohort of approximately 650 subjects, a separate validation cohort of 120 different subjects was used. All discovery cohort repertoires had been generated on a single sequencing platform. Across approximately 420 genotyped donors of the cohort, an average of about 250,000 unique TCR beta nucleotide sequences per donor were sequenced, and roughly a sixth of those sequences were non-productive. A later analysis re-examined previously published TCR beta repertoires from more than 650 donors and added high-resolution HLA genotyping to investigate patterns of TCR occurrence. High-throughput TCR immunosequencing, statistical association of individual TCRs with disease status, and machine learning were combined to predict cytomegalovirus infection status. The genetic ancestry cluster associated with self-reported Caucasian donors included about 81% of the 398 genotyped donors. What the research found in general, with its limitations: In a later analysis, HLA-associated TCR beta chains showed more clonal expansion and lower generation probabilities than non-associated chains that were equally common. Only TCR beta chains were sequenced in this cohort, and the absence of alpha or paired-chain data limited detectable features. A later analysis found that most CMV-associated TCR beta chains appeared HLA-restricted, with HLA associations seemingly driven largely by CMV exposure. Presence/absence analyses assumed roughly uniform sequencing depth across donors, an assumption that may not hold. The study gave a list of some 150 TCR beta chains associated with cytomegalovirus. An association between a missense DCLRE1C variant and V-gene and J-gene trimming of TCR beta chains was found in a later genetic analysis and replicated in an independent cohort. An earlier analysis of around 540 of the donors showed that most TCR beta V segments appeared in productive rearrangements either about 87% or about 30% of the time, which broadly matched IMGT annotations. While some public TCRs were present in many individuals, most TCR sequences turned up only very rarely across donors. Immune exposure information for the cohort was limited to CMV serostatus. A further reported finding was that TCR beta sequences accurately predicted the HLA-A and HLA-B alleles for most subjects in the first cohort. The classifier was reported to diagnose cytomegalovirus status with high specificity and sensitivity in both the original and validation cohorts. HLA typing was unavailable for some donors at each locus, so association tests used only the typed subset. A cluster of highly shared sequence variants was judged likely to represent a technical artifact of the sequencing pipeline. Strong co-occurrence of HLA alleles, especially DR and DQ, made assigning TCR associations to individual alleles difficult. Fewer than 20 rarely observed V segments, including chromosome 9 orphons, were excluded from the earlier analysis of 550 to 700 of the donors because counts were too low. Three of the identified cytomegalovirus-associated TCR beta chains were confirmed in vitro to be specific for cytomegalovirus antigens. Because the 87-base-pair reads could not distinguish some IMGT-functional V segments, including TRBV6-2 and TRBV6-3, those segments were excluded. According to a later genetic analysis, donors in an Asian-associated ancestry cluster had fewer N-insertions in productive TCRs than the approximately 670-donor mean. In a later analysis, TCR association rates were found to vary across HLA loci, with the most associated TCRs seen for DRB1 alleles and the fewest for HLA-C alleles. According to the authors, the approach could potentially be generalized to other disease states and immunological phenotypes. Linkage disequilibrium might explain the correlated functional status among segregating V segments, but an unknown experimental factor could not be ruled out. In a later analysis, some 17,000 TCR beta sequences were associated with specific HLA alleles at a false discovery rate of 0.05. In a later analysis, several top co-occurrence clusters were reported to appear linked to parvovirus B19, influenza, CMV and Epstein-Barr virus.

Libraries were prepared through the immunoSEQ multiplex PCR assay. A mixture of 60 forward primers for TCR Vbeta segments and 13 reverse primers for TCR Jbeta segments was used in the multiplex PCR. A multiplex PCR assay on genomic DNA amplified the CDR3 region of rearranged TCR beta genes. Amplified TCR beta libraries were sequenced as 87-base-pair reads on the Illumina HiSeq System. The authors processed their data as follows. A later analysis tallied 70 million to 100 million unique TCR beta chains across the 660 or so repertoires, and approximately 12 million of those chains were shared by two or more donors. Raw reads were error-corrected and collapsed into unique sequences by a nearest-neighbor algorithm in which closely related sequences were merged to remove PCR and sequencing errors. V, D and J gene segments were assigned by aligning CDR3 sequences to IMGT reference sequences. For a sequence to be retained, at least a six-nucleotide match to both a V gene segment and a J gene segment was required. A rearrangement was called productive if the CDR3 had no stop codons and remained in frame with V and J, and every other rearrangement was called non-productive. Following IMGT convention, CDR3 was defined as the stretch from the second conserved V-encoded cysteine up to the conserved J-encoded phenylalanine. In an earlier analysis of more than 550 of the donors, sequences lacking an unambiguous match to a single V gene segment were excluded. An earlier analysis of several hundred of the donors called V segments functional above 56.7% productive rearrangements and segregating when the between-donor standard deviation exceeded 5%. A statistical classification framework was developed to diagnose cytomegalovirus status using the catalog of TCR beta chain sequences. V and J gene assignment, in a later analysis, came from comparing TCR nucleotide sequences with IMGT/GENE-DB human TR gene sequences. A later analysis assigned CDR3 sequences and most-parsimonious VDJ recombination scenarios with the TCRdist pipeline. In a later analysis, each TCR beta chain was defined by its CDR3 amino acid sequence together with its V-gene family, and reads without a unique V-gene family were excluded. In a later analysis, 500 to 650 highly shared, low-generation-probability nucleotide sequences were removed to address suspected cross-contamination and a sequencing artifact. A later analysis calculated a clonal expansion index for each public chain from normalized within-repertoire ranks of inferred template counts. In a later analysis, generation probabilities were computed using a VDJ recombination model fitted to out-of-frame rearrangements, and the results were checked against IGoR. In a later analysis, hypergeometric tests were used to score TCR-TCR, TCR-HLA and TCR-CMV co-occurrence, with a repertoire-size bias correction applied to TCR pairs. A later analysis estimated false discovery rates by permuting HLA or CMV assignments 20 times. A later analysis grouped co-occurring TCRs with DBSCAN, adding TCRdist sequence similarity when clustering within HLA-allele-positive subsets. Co-occurrence clustering excluded repertoires with fewer than 30,000 or more than 120,000 public chains, plus five with anomalous nucleotide sharing. TCRdb re-hosts the immuneACCESS table, in-frame sequences only. Its copies lack some clones; in the studies checked, an unresolved V gene accounts for under half of them, and the cause for the rest is not known. That table supplies the V and J calls and clone size; D and trimming were determined from the DNA. The sample's table lists a count of approximately 110,000 clones. 3.7% of the sample comes from the top ten.

The cohort was made up of approximately 670 healthy bone marrow donors. All cohort members were sampled while nominally healthy, although unrecorded immune exposures were likely present. The donor was CMV seronegative and was included in the group of a few hundred seronegative cohort members. Every donor gave a peripheral blood sample, and the peripheral blood mononuclear cells from that sample were used for TCR beta sequencing. Genomic DNA extraction from the blood cell samples was performed with the Qiagen DNeasy Blood Extraction Kit. This receptor was identified in a man aged 30 to 45 in good health and CMV-seronegative. This receptor chain uses TRBV18 and TRBJ1-1; 11 bases in the middle match TRBD1. Material for sequencing was PBMCs. CDR3 protein: CASSRSIPGTGGTEAFF. The DNA sequence is as follows: TGTGCCAGCTCACGATCTATTCCCGGGACAGGGGGCACTGAAGCTTTCTTT.